The present entry profiles one T cell receptor (beta chain) with its context. Its antigen is not identified. In the PCR, 60 Vbeta and 13 Jbeta primers were used. This table comes from immunoSEQ multiplex PCR, and its TCRdb copy is limited to in-frame clones, with some not included. The sample comprises 150,000 or so clones, less than 80% of which are singletons, and approximately 2.1% rests with the top ten. This specimen comes from a study of cytomegalovirus exposure and HLA in healthy donors. The CDR3 has 13 amino acids. V was shortened by 2 bases and J by 5 bases, with 9 bases between the two germline ends. The V gene's germline CDR1 is LNHDA and CDR2 SQIVND (reference sequence). Study-wide results and caveats: More clonal expansion characterized HLA-associated TCR beta chains than equally common others in a later analysis.

The receptor was derived from a young man in good health and CMV-seronegative. The chain couples TRBV19 to TRBJ2-5, with D possibly being TRBD2 (6 bases). Sequenced input: PBMCs. CDR3 protein: CASSITSIETQYF. CDR3 nucleotide sequence: TGTGCCAGTAGTATAACTAGCATTGAGACCCAGTACTTC.